The table lists the clone carrying this T cell receptor beta chain with a count of one. No antigen is known for it. TCR beta VDJ combinations and CDR3 sequences were profiled from genomic DNA. MiXCR, run by TCRdb on the reads, gives a single entry per CDR3 protein. The sample contains 100,000 to 150,000 distinct CDR3 sequences, 50% to 60% of which appear only once. The data derive from a study of CD8+CD57+ T cells in acquired aplastic anemia. For the study at large: Sorted CD4+ and CD8+ cells yielded approximately 3.4 ug of DNA on average.

Per the germline V gene, CDR1 is SEHNR and CDR2 is FQNEAQ (reference sequence). V lost 3 bases to trimming and J lost 3 bases; unmatched junction nucleotides: 1. CDR3 length equals 14 residues. Findings and caveats of the study: Levels of CD8+ Simpson's diversity were not significantly distinct in patients versus controls. Patients and controls turned out to have 25 to 35 CD8+ CDR3 sequences in common.

Patients chosen for sequencing had CD8+CD57+ cells that had expanded, as shown by flow cytometry. The V call is TRBV7-9, the J call TRBJ2-3, with 9 bases matching TRBD1. This sequence originates from a human donor with aplastic anemia. Sequenced: sorted CD4+, CD8+, or CD8+CD57+ T cells (not recorded which) from PBMCs. The CDR3 region is CASSLTGGTDTQYF. The CDR3, as DNA: TGTGCCAGCAGCTTGACAGGGGGTACAGATACGCAGTATTTT.